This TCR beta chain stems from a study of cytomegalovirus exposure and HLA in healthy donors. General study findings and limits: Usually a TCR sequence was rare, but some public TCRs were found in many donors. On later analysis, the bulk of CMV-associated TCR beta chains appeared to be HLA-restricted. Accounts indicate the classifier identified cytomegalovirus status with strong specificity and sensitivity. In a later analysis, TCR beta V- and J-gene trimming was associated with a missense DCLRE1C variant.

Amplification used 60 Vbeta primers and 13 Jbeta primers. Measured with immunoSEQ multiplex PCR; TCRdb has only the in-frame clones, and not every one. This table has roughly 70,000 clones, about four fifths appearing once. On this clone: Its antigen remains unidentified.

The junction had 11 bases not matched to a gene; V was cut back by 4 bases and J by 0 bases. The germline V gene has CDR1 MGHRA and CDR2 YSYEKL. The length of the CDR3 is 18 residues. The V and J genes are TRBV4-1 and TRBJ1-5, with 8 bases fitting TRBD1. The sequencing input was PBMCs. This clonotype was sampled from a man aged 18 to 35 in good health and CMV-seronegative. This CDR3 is CASSPGGTGLVSNQPQHF. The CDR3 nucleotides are TGCGCCAGCAGCCCTGGTGGGACAGGCCTAGTTAGCAATCAGCCCCAGCATTTT.